These T cell receptor beta chains were read from a single sample in a study of cytomegalovirus exposure and HLA in healthy donors. Measured with immunoSEQ multiplex PCR; TCRdb has only the in-frame clones, and not every one. The profile shows tens of thousands of clones, approximately 90% of them singletons. The sample comprised PBMCs. These receptors were collected from a woman between 18 and 29 years old in good health and CMV-seronegative. Both conserved end residues are part of each CDR3. D genes are given only for firm matches. Clone size is stated in some rows and not others, as once, few, many or a class when expanded.

TRBD1 once TRBJ2-7 TRBV19 CASQPGQGAYEQYF TGTGCCAGTCAACCGGGACAGGGGGCCTACGAGCAGTACTTC
. . TRBJ2-5 TRBV7-9 CASSLPGAQETQYF TGTGCCAGCAGCCTACCGGGAGCACAAGAGACCCAGTACTTC
. . TRBJ2-7 TRBV19 CASRPSKLALGEQYF TGTGCCAGTAGACCTAGCAAACTAGCTCTTGGCGAGCAGTACTTC
TRBD1 . TRBJ1-3 TRBV6-4 CASRGGDRGLGNTIYF TGTGCCAGCAGGGGGGGGGACAGGGGGCTTGGAAACACCATATATTTT
. . TRBJ1-5 TRBV6-4 CASSPSSNQPQHF TGTGCCAGCAGTCCCAGTAGCAATCAGCCCCAGCATTTT
. . TRBJ2-3 TRBV9 CASSVAIPDTQYF TGTGCCAGCAGCGTAGCCATCCCAGATACGCAGTATTTT
. . TRBJ2-7 TRBV7-2 CASSLGSLGRTYEQYF TGTGCCAGCAGCTTAGGGTCCCTTGGAAGGACTTACGAGCAGTACTTC
. . TRBJ1-3 TRBV29-1 CSVQGTSGNTIYF TGCAGCGTCCAGGGGACGTCTGGAAACACCATATATTTT
TRBD2 . TRBJ2-7 TRBV28 CASNVAGKSYEQYF TGTGCCAGCAACGTAGCGGGCAAAAGCTACGAGCAGTACTTC
. . TRBJ1-5 TRBV28 CASIPAGAPFGNQPQHF TGTGCCAGCATACCGGCAGGGGCGCCTTTTGGCAATCAGCCCCAGCATTTT
. . TRBJ2-3 TRBV9 CASSVVRGANTDTQYF TGTGCCAGCAGCGTAGTACGGGGGGCAAACACAGATACGCAGTATTTT
TRBD1 . TRBJ2-3 TRBV27 CASSQPGQGAGTQYF TGTGCCAGCAGTCAGCCGGGACAGGGGGCCGGTACGCAGTATTTT
TRBD1 medium-sized TRBJ2-7 TRBV23-1 CASSQWTGSYEQYF TGCGCCAGCAGTCAGTGGACAGGATCCTACGAGCAGTACTTC
TRBD2 . TRBJ2-1 TRBV18 CASSPTSGRSGGEQFF TGTGCCAGCTCACCGACTAGCGGGAGATCTGGGGGTGAGCAGTTCTTC
. . TRBJ2-1 TRBV11-2 CASSLGLLGDEQFF TGTGCCAGCAGCTTAGGTTTGCTGGGCGATGAGCAGTTCTTC
. few TRBJ2-1 TRBV9 CASSTRQDNEQFF TGTGCCAGCAGCACGAGACAGGACAATGAGCAGTTCTTC
. . TRBJ1-6 TRBV7-9 CASSLGRGGSPLHF TGTGCCAGCAGCTTAGGCAGGGGCGGTTCACCCCTCCACTTT
. . TRBJ1-5 TRBV7-8 CASSLQARANQPQHF TGTGCCAGCAGCTTACAGGCGAGGGCCAATCAGCCCCAGCATTTT
. . TRBJ1-4 TRBV9 CASSVDGGEKLFF TGTGCCAGCAGCGTCGATGGTGGCGAAAAACTGTTTTTT
. . TRBJ2-1 TRBV30 CAWSRGPNEQFF TGTGCCTGGAGTAGGGGCCCCAATGAGCAGTTCTTC
TRBD2 . TRBJ2-1 TRBV13 CASSLAGGVGEQFF TGTGCCAGCAGCTTAGCGGGAGGGGTCGGTGAGCAGTTCTTC
. . TRBJ1-2 TRBV5-1 CASSLETGNSGYTF TGCGCCAGCAGCTTGGAAACAGGGAATTCTGGCTACACCTTC
TRBD2 . TRBJ2-5 TRBV6-5 CASSSLAGGETQYF TGTGCCAGCAGTTCGTTAGCGGGGGGGGAGACCCAGTACTTC
TRBD2 . TRBJ2-1 TRBV7-2 CASSLRLAGGEQFF TGTGCCAGCAGCCTCCGACTAGCGGGAGGGGAGCAGTTCTTC
TRBD2 . TRBJ2-4 TRBV5-6 CASSLLAGADLAKNIQYF TGTGCCAGCAGCTTGCTAGCGGGGGCCGATCTAGCCAAAAACATTCAGTACTTC
. . TRBJ2-5 TRBV7-6 CASSSPLGDSRGTQYF TGTGCCAGCAGCTCTCCCCTGGGGGACTCCCGTGGGACCCAGTACTTC
. once TRBJ2-3 TRBV27 CASKGWGGLGNTQYF TGTGCCAGCAAGGGGTGGGGGGGCCTCGGAAATACGCAGTATTTT
TRBD2 . TRBJ2-2 TRBV2 CASSDKLAGTGELFF TGTGCCAGCAGTGATAAACTAGCGGGGACCGGGGAGCTGTTTTTT
. . TRBJ2-5 TRBV27 CASSLLQGGVQETQYF TGTGCCAGCAGTCTACTCCAGGGGGGAGTCCAAGAGACCCAGTACTTC
. . TRBJ2-3 TRBV5-5 CASSGAGRSDTQYF TGTGCCAGCAGCGGAGCAGGGCGGTCAGATACGCAGTATTTT
. . TRBJ2-7 TRBV7-8 CASSLGLASSIYEQYF TGTGCCAGCAGCTTAGGGCTGGCTAGCAGTATTTACGAGCAGTACTTC
. . TRBJ1-3 TRBV2 CASSEVTGNTIYF TGTGCCAGCAGTGAAGTCACTGGAAACACCATATATTTT
TRBD2 . TRBJ2-3 TRBV19 CASSPPGLAGYTDTQYF TGTGCCAGTAGTCCCCCGGGACTAGCGGGATACACAGATACGCAGTATTTT
TRBD1 . TRBJ2-5 TRBV7-7 CASSRSGTGQETQYF TGTGCCAGCAGCAGATCCGGGACAGGGCAAGAGACCCAGTACTTC
TRBD1 . TRBJ2-2 TRBV2 CASIPPGTGRAGELFF TGTGCCAGCATACCCCCCGGGACAGGTCGGGCCGGGGAGCTGTTTTTT
. once TRBJ2-1 TRBV18 CASSPANNEQFF TGTGCCAGCTCACCCGCGAACAATGAGCAGTTCTTC
. once TRBJ2-1 TRBV7-2 CASSLGHNNEQFF TGTGCCAGCAGCTTAGGGCATAACAATGAGCAGTTCTTC
TRBD2 . TRBJ2-5 TRBV30 CAWSSGGETQYF TGTGCCTGGTCATCGGGGGGGGAGACCCAGTACTTC
TRBD2 . TRBJ2-2 TRBV7-9 CASSPGRGGTGELFF TGTGCCAGCAGCCCCGGGAGGGGAGGCACCGGGGAGCTGTTTTTT
TRBD1 once TRBJ1-2 TRBV7-3 CASSEAGGAHYGYTF TGTGCCAGCAGCGAAGCAGGGGGCGCTCACTATGGCTACACCTTC
. . TRBJ1-5 TRBV18 CASSRAGDPSQPQHF TGTGCCAGCTCACGAGCAGGGGACCCCAGTCAGCCCCAGCATTTT
. . TRBJ1-5 TRBV30 CAWSVQGGQPQHF TGTGCCTGGAGTGTACAGGGTGGACAGCCCCAGCATTTT
. . TRBJ2-7 TRBV2 CASSDDYSSYEQYF TGTGCCAGCAGTGATGATTACAGCTCCTACGAGCAGTACTTC
TRBD1 . TRBJ2-2 TRBV10-3 CAISEGTGGAGELFF TGTGCCATCAGTGAAGGGACAGGGGGGGCCGGGGAGCTGTTTTTT
. . TRBJ1-5 TRBV5-3 CARSLSGKGSNQPQHF TGTGCCAGAAGCTTGTCAGGGAAGGGTAGCAATCAGCCCCAGCATTTT
TRBD1 . TRBJ1-5 TRBV19 CASKLGQGATGPQHF TGTGCCAGTAAATTGGGGCAGGGGGCCACTGGGCCCCAGCATTTT
TRBD2 . TRBJ2-3 TRBV9 CASSVCGRRESCTDTQYF TGTGCCAGCAGCGTATGCGGAAGGCGGGAGAGCTGCACAGATACGCAGTATTTT
TRBD1 . TRBJ1-5 TRBV6-4 CASSDSQGGPVITIYGNQPQHF TGTGCCAGCAGTGACTCGCAGGGGGGCCCCGTGATAACTATATATGGCAATCAGCCCCAGCATTTT
. . TRBJ2-7 TRBV27 CASSLVGRQRAYEQYF TGTGCCAGCAGTTTAGTCGGGAGACAGAGAGCCTACGAGCAGTACTTC
. . TRBJ2-1 TRBV27 CASSLFGAGNEQFF TGTGCCAGCAGTTTATTTGGGGCGGGAAATGAGCAGTTCTTC
TRBD1 . TRBJ1-6 TRBV5-1 CASSLETGSDSPLHF TGCGCCAGCAGCTTGGAGACAGGGTCCGATTCACCCCTCCACTTT
. . TRBJ1-5 TRBV2 CASSERSYSNQPQHF TGTGCCAGCAGTGAGAGATCGTATAGCAATCAGCCCCAGCATTTT
. . TRBJ1-5 TRBV6-5 CASSYLRRDSNQPQHF TGTGCCAGCAGTTACCTTCGGCGGGATAGCAATCAGCCCCAGCATTTT